This entry lists 27 T cell receptor beta chains sequenced from one sample in a study of early T cells in non-severe SARS-CoV-2 infection. TCRdb processed the 5' RACE reads anew with MiXCR; each CDR3 protein has one entry. The data contain tens of thousands of distinct CDR3 sequences, 10% to 15% of them singletons. Sequencing was done on a sample of whole blood. Receptors were obtained from an adult who was a healthcare worker with PCR-confirmed SARS-CoV-2 infection or an uninfected control (not recorded which).

This clonotype was seen ten or more times. This sequence joins TRBV3-1 and TRBJ1-4; D is ambiguous. V lost 5 bases to trimming and J lost 3 bases, with 10 bases between them. Per germline, CDR1 LGHDT and CDR2 YNNKEL (reference sequence). This CDR3 has 14 amino acids. In DNA, the CDR3 is TGTGCCAGCAGCTTCGGGCAGGCTAATGAAAAACTGTTTTTT. It is translated as CASSFGQANEKLFF.

This clonotype was detected only a few times. The V call is TRBV2, the J call TRBJ1-1; 9 bases line up with TRBD1. The CDR3 totals 14 residues. V trimming: 6 bases; J trimming: 10 bases; junction bases outside the gene matches: 12. The germline V gene encodes CDR1 SNHLY and CDR2 FYNNEI. CDR3 sequence (DNA): TGTGCCAGCAGCACGGGACAGGGAAATTTAGGAGCTTTCTTT. It is translated as CASSTGQGNLGAFF.

This sequence joins TRBV10-3 and TRBJ2-3; tentatively, D is TRBD1 (5 bases). V was cut by 11 bases and J by 0 bases, with 9 bases left in between. Per the germline V gene, CDR1 is ENHRY and CDR2 is SYGVKD. CDR3 length: 12 amino acids. The CDR3 DNA sequence: TGTGCCGTTGGGGCTAGCACAGATACGCAGTATTTT. Protein sequence: CAVGASTDTQYF.

This clonotype has only a few counts. The rearrangement links TRBV3-1 to TRBJ1-5; weak D call: TRBD1 (5 bases). This CDR3 has 15 residues. The V gene lost 4 bases and the J gene lost 2 bases, with 12 bases spanning the gap. CDR1 is LGHDT, CDR2 YNNKEL, per germline (reference sequence). The CDR3 bases are TGTGCCAGCAGCCTCCGTGGGGCAGGCAATCAGCCCCAGCATTTT. The encoded protein is CASSLRGAGNQPQHF.

This clonotype was observed many times. The V call is TRBV10-1, the J call TRBJ2-3; D is perhaps TRBD2 (6 bases). CDR3 length: 14 residues. Germline CDR1 is WNHNN and CDR2 is SYGVQD (reference sequence). V lost 3 bases and J lost 6, with 13 bases in between. The CDR3 DNA follows: TGCGCCAGCAGTGATTTGGCGGGGACGGATACGCAGTATTTT. Translation: CASSDLAGTDTQYF.

This clonotype was observed a few times. The chain combines TRBV4-3 with TRBJ2-7; D possibly matches TRBD1 or TRBD2 (5 bases each). This CDR3 has 17 amino acids. The V gene lost 2 bases and the J gene lost 1 base, with 18 bases spanning the gap. Germline CDR1 reads LGHNA; CDR2 reads YSLEER. The CDR3 nucleotides are TGCGCCAGCAGCCAATATGGGGGAACCCCTCCTTCCTACGAGCAGTACTTC. Protein sequence: CASSQYGGTPPSYEQYF.

The table lists this clonotype with many counts. A read error may account for a junction end that differs from germline. This rearrangement joins TRBV7-3 to TRBJ1-4; tentative D call: TRBD1 (6 bases). Germline-derived CDR1 and CDR2 are SGHTA and FQGTGA. The CDR3 consists of 15 residues. The DNA of the CDR3 is TGTGCCAGCAGCCTAACGGGGGGCTTAAATGAAAAACTGTTTTTT. It is translated as CASSLTGGLNEKLFF.

This clonotype was counted a few times. The chain has TRBV12-3 or TRBV12-4 and TRBJ1-1; D gene unclear. V was shortened by 2 bases and J by 0 bases, with 7 bases between the two germline ends. The CDR3 length is 14 residues. DNA of the CDR3: TGTGCCAGCAGTTTAAACACCCTGAACACTGAAGCTTTCTTT. Translation gives CASSLNTLNTEAFF.

The V and J genes are TRBV10-2 and TRBJ2-2, with D possibly matching TRBD2 (7 bases). The germline gives CDR1 WSHSY, CDR2 SAAADI. CDR3 length: 14 amino acids. Trimming cost V 7 bases and J 0 bases, with 9 bases left between them. CDR3 sequence (DNA): TGCGCCAGCAAGCGGGACACGAACACCGGGGAGCTGTTTTTT. This codes for CASKRDTNTGELFF.

As concerns this clonotype: A much larger clone sits a single nucleotide away, making a read error possible. The gene calls are TRBV2 and TRBJ2-5; D tentatively fits TRBD1 or TRBD2 (5 bases each). The germline V and J ends were trimmed by 8 bases and 5 bases, with 12 bases remaining between them. This CDR3 spans 12 amino acids. Germline assignment: CDR1 SNHLY and CDR2 FYNNEI. In DNA, the CDR3 is TGTGCCAGCGGGTTCAGGGAGGAGACCCAGTACTTC. This gives the protein CASGFREETQYF.

This clonotype has a count of ten or more. This chain connects TRBV6-5 to TRBJ1-5; 7 nucleotides align to TRBD1. The length of the CDR3 is 14 residues. Germline trimming cut 4 bases from V and 6 bases from J; bases unmatched to any gene: 6. The germline V gene encodes CDR1 MNHEY and CDR2 SVGAGI. In nucleotides, the CDR3 is TGTGCCAGCAGTTGGGGACAGTTCGGTCAGCCCCAGCATTTT. Translating gives CASSWGQFGQPQHF.

This clonotype was seen ten or more times. The chain has TRBV10-3 and TRBJ1-2; TRBD1 is a possible D gene (5 bases). V shed 10 bases and J shed 4 bases, with 10 bases lying between them. The CDR3 is 11 amino acids. Germline V gives CDR1 ENHRY, CDR2 SYGVKD. The CDR3 DNA reads as TGTGCCACCTGGGACGGCTATGGCTACACCTTC. This translates into CATWDGYGYTF.

CDR3 amino acids: CASSSYYEQYF. The DNA of the CDR3 is TGTGCCAGCAGTTCTTACTACGAGCAGTACTTC. The J gene is TRBJ2-7, the V gene TRBV6-2 or TRBV6-3; no reliable D call. Germline assignment: CDR1 MNHEY and CDR2 SVGEGT. The CDR3 runs to 11 residues. Trimming cost V 4 bases and J 3 bases, with 4 bases left between them.

There are a few counts of this clonotype. The chain recombines TRBV29-1 with TRBJ2-7; D uncertain. CDR3 length: 13 amino acids. CDR1 SQVTM and CDR2 ANQGSEA come from the germline V gene. Trimming removed 0 bases at V and 3 bases at J, with 9 bases between. CDR3 in amino acids: CSVEDSEDYEQYF. As DNA, the CDR3 is TGCAGCGTTGAAGATTCAGAGGACTACGAGCAGTACTTC.

This clonotype was seen repeatedly, ten times or more. This chain joins TRBV6-6 and TRBJ1-1; 8 nucleotides line up with TRBD1. CDR3 length: 16 residues. Looked up from germline, CDR1 is MNHNY and CDR2 is SVGAGI (reference sequence). After removal of 6 bases from V and 1 base from J, the junction contained 10 bases not matched to a gene. The CDR3 nucleotides read TGTGCCAGCAGCCCAGGGGGCCGGGGGAGGAACACTGAAGCTTTCTTT. It is translated as CASSPGGRGRNTEAFF.

This clonotype was detected a few times. The chain combines TRBV13 with TRBJ1-2; TRBD1 aligns across 12 bases. Unmatched junction bases numbered 5, after V lost 5 bases and J lost 4 bases. In germline, CDR1 is PRHDT, CDR2 FYEKMQ (reference sequence). The CDR3 length is 15 residues. This CDR3 is CASSPGTGGSYGYTF. CDR3 nucleotides: TGTGCCAGCAGCCCGGGGACAGGGGGCAGCTATGGCTACACCTTC.

This clonotype came up many times. The chain links TRBV29-1 to TRBJ1-1, with 9 bases identical to TRBD1. The CDR3 length is 13 residues. Germline CDR1 SQVTM, CDR2 ANQGSEA. The ends lost 7 bases at V and 7 bases at J; junction bases unmatched: 10. CDR3 loop: CSGTQGALGEAFF. The CDR3 DNA reads as TGCAGCGGGACACAGGGGGCCCTCGGTGAAGCTTTCTTT.

This clonotype turned up a few times. The J gene is TRBJ2-5, the V gene TRBV29-1; D remains unclear. V was cut by 4 bases and J by 4 bases, with 4 bases left in between. CDR1 SQVTM and CDR2 ANQGSEA come from the germline V gene. This CDR3 has 10 amino acids. The CDR3 region is CSVGAETQYF. The CDR3 region has the DNA TGCAGCGTTGGTGCAGAGACCCAGTACTTC. Full variable domain (outside the CDR3, taken from reference TRBV29-1 and TRBJ2-5): SAVISQKPSRDICQRGTSLTIQCQVDSQVTMMFWYRQQPGQSLTLIATANQGSEATYESGFVIDKFPISRPNLTFSTLTVSNMSPEDSSIYLCSVGAETQYFGPGTRLLVL.

The rearrangement joins TRBV19 to TRBJ1-5, with D tentatively TRBD1 (6 bases). CDR1 is LNHDA, CDR2 SQIVND, per germline (reference sequence). The CDR3 is 17 residues long. V was cut by 2 bases and J by 2 bases, with 16 bases left in between. The CDR3 bases are TGTGCCAGTAGTATATTTAGAGGCAGGGGTGGCAATCAGCCCCAGCATTTT. Translating gives CASSIFRGRGGNQPQHF. Full variable domain (missing parts from reference TRBV19 and TRBJ1-5): DGGITQSPKYLFRKEGQNVTLSCEQNLNHDAMYWYRQDPGQGLRLIYYSQIVNDFQKGDIAEGYSVSREKKESFPLTVTSAQKNPTAFYLCASSIFRGRGGNQPQHFGDGTRLSIL.

This clonotype has at least ten counts. The CDR3 here is CASSSGTGGDQPQHF. The CDR3 coding sequence is TGCGCCAGCAGCTCCGGGACAGGAGGGGATCAGCCCCAGCATTTT. The rearrangement links TRBV5-1 to TRBJ1-5; the match to TRBD1 covers 8 bases. V lost 3 bases to trimming and J lost 5 bases; unmatched junction nucleotides: 7. Germline assignment: CDR1 SGHRS and CDR2 YFSETQ. The CDR3 totals 15 residues. The full variable domain, rest sourced from reference TRBV5-1 and TRBJ1-5, is KAGVTQTPRYLIKTRGQQVTLSCSPISGHRSVSWYQQTPGQGLQFLFEYFSETQRNKGNFPGRFSGRQFSNSRSEMNVSTLELGDSALYLCASSSGTGGDQPQHFGDGTRLSIL.

This clonotype was found many times. This chain uses TRBV18 with TRBJ2-2; D is perhaps TRBD1 (5 bases). Germline CDR1 and CDR2: KGHSH and LQKENI. V lost 2 bases to trimming and J lost 0 bases, with 7 bases between them. The CDR3 runs to 15 residues. Written as DNA, the CDR3 is TGTGCCAGCTCACCAGGGGCCACGAACACCGGGGAGCTGTTTTTT. Residues: CASSPGATNTGELFF. The full variable domain, in which reference TRBV18 and TRBJ2-2 provide the parts outside the CDR3, is NAGVMQNPRHLVRRRGQEARLRCSPMKGHSHVYWYRQLPEEGLKFMVYLQKENIIDESGMPKERFSAEFPKEGPSILRIQQVVRGDSAAYFCASSPGATNTGELFFGEGSRLTVL.

The CDR3 spells CASCSRGCFF. The CDR3 coding sequence is TGTGCCAGCTGTTCCAGGGGTTGTTTCTTC. The chain combines TRBV2 with TRBJ2-1; perhaps TRBD1 as D (6 bases). The CDR3 sequence is 10 residues long. Per the germline V gene, CDR1 is SNHLY and CDR2 is FYNNEI. Trimming left V 8 bases short and J 16 bases short, with 15 bases between. The full variable domain, with the rest looked up from reference TRBV2 and TRBJ2-1, is EPEVTQTPSHQVTQMGQEVILRCVPISNHLYFYWYRQILGQKVEFLVSFYNNEISEKSEIFDDQFSVERPDGSNFTLKIRSTKLEDSAMYFCASCSRGCFFGPGTRLTVL.

This clonotype has only a few counts. The chain combines TRBV6-2 or TRBV6-3 with TRBJ2-3; maybe TRBD2 (6 bases). Per germline, CDR1 MNHEY and CDR2 SVGEGT. There are 15 residues in the CDR3. The germline V and J ends were trimmed by 2 bases and 1 base, with 10 bases remaining between them. CDR3 sequence reads: CASSYVGEGTDTQYF. In nucleotides, the CDR3 is TGTGCCAGCAGTTACGTCGGGGAGGGCACAGATACGCAGTATTTT.

For the CDR3, the DNA is TGTGCCAGCAGTTACGGGACCGTGAATCAGCCCCAGCATTTT. Its protein is CASSYGTVNQPQHF. The rearrangement uses TRBV6-2 or TRBV6-3 and TRBJ1-5; perhaps TRBD1 as D (5 bases). Germline V lookup: CDR1 MNHEY, CDR2 SVGEGT. The CDR3 loop spans 14 amino acids. V was clipped by 2 bases and J by 4 bases, with 9 bases between them.

A note on this clonotype: It may be a read error: a sequence one base away is much more abundant. The chain uses TRBV7-9 and TRBJ1-1, with 7 bases aligning to TRBD1. Germline V gene data show CDR1 as SEHNR and CDR2 as FQNEAQ (reference sequence). Losses at the gene ends were 3 bases for V and 9 bases for J; bases not matched to a gene: 16. The CDR3 is made up of 16 amino acids. The CDR3 DNA reads TGTGCCAGCAGCTTTCCAGGACAGGAAGGGAGGTTGAAAGCTTTCTTT. As protein: CASSFPGQEGRLKAFF.

The V call is TRBV4-3, the J call TRBJ1-5, with D perhaps TRBD1 (6 bases). This CDR3 contains 14 residues. Per germline, CDR1 LGHNA and CDR2 YSLEER. The V end lost 4 bases, the J end lost 3 bases, and 10 bases lay between the germline ends. In nucleotides, the CDR3 is TGCGCCAGCAGCCGCGGACAGAACAATCAGCCCCAGCATTTT. Encoded protein: CASSRGQNNQPQHF.

The chain is built from TRBV13 and TRBJ1-1, with TRBD1 as a possible D gene (5 bases). Germline CDR1 is PRHDT and CDR2 is FYEKMQ (reference sequence). V dropped 4 bases and J dropped 5 bases, with 11 bases sitting between them. The CDR3 totals 13 residues. This CDR3 is CASSSGRPTEAFF. The DNA of the CDR3 is TGTGCCAGCAGCTCGGGACGCCCGACTGAAGCTTTCTTT. The complete variable domain, with remaining parts taken from reference TRBV13 and TRBJ1-1, reads AAGVIQSPRHLIKEKRETATLKCYPIPRHDTVYWYQQGPGQDPQFLISFYEKMQSDKGSIPDRFSAQQFSDYHSELNMSSLELGDSALYFCASSSGRPTEAFFGQGTRLTVV.